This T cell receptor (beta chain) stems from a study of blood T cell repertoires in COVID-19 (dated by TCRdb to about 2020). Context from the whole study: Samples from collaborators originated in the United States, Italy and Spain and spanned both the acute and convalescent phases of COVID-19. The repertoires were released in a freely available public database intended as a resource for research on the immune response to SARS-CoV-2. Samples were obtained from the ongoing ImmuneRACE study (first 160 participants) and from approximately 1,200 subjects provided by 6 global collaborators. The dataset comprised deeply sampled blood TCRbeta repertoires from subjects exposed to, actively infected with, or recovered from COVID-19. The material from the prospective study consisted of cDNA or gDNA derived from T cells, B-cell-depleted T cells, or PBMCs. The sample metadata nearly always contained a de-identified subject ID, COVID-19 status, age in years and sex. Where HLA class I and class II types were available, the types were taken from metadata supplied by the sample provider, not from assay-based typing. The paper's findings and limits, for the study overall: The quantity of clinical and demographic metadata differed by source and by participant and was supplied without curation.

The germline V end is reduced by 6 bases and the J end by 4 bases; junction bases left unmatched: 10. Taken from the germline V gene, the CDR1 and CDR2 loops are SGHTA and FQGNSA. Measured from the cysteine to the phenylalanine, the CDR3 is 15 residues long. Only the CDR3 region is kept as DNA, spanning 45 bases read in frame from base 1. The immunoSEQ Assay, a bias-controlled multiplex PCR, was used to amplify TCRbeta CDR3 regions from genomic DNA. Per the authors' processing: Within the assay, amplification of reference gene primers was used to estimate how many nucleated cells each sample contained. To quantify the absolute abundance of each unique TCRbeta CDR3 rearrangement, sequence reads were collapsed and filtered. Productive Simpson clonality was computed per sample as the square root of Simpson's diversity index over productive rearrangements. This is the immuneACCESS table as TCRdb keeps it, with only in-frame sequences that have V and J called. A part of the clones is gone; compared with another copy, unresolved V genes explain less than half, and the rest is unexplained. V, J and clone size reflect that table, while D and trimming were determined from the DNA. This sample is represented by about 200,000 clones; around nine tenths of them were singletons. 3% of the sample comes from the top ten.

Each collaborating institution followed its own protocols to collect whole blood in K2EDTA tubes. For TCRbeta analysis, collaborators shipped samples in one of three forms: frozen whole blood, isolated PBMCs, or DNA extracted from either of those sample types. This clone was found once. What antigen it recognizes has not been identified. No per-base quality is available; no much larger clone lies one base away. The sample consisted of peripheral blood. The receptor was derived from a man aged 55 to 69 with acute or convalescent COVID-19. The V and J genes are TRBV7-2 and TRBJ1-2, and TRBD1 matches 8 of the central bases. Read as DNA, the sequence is TGTGCCAGCAGTCCGACAGGGGACTTAAGCTATGGCTACACCTTC. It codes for CASSPTGDLSYGYTF.